The next 19 T cell receptor beta chains were all read from a single sample in a study of blood T cells in healthy people across ages. Primed by a sample-barcoded 5' primer and a J-beta primer mix, a second PCR proceeded for roughly 7 to 11 cycles. TCRdb recomputed calls from the 5' RACE reads with MiXCR, one row per CDR3 protein. The data contain about 970,000 distinct CDR3 sequences, roughly half of them singletons. The sample was blood. These receptor sequences come from a woman aged 55 to 70 in good health.

The chain joins TRBV20-1 to TRBJ2-6; D is possibly TRBD1 (5 bases). This CDR3 is built from 15 residues. Trimming shortened V by 2 bases and J by 1 base, and 9 bases separated the two germline ends. Germline assignment: CDR1 DFQATT and CDR2 SNEGSKA (reference sequence). This CDR3 reads CSARSQGSGANVLTF. For the CDR3, the DNA is TGCAGTGCTAGATCCCAGGGTTCTGGGGCCAACGTCCTGACTTTC.

This chain links TRBV12-3 or TRBV12-4 with TRBJ1-2, with 8 bases that match TRBD1. This CDR3 is 14 amino acids long. Losses at the gene ends were 6 bases for V and 5 bases for J; bases not matched to a gene: 8. As DNA, the CDR3 is TGTGCCAGCAGGACCGGGACAGGCCAATATGGCTACACCTTC. Translating gives CASRTGTGQYGYTF.

Worth noting for this clonotype: A junction boundary mismatches the germline segment, possibly from a read error. The V gene is TRBV11-1, the J gene TRBJ2-3, with 12 positions matching TRBD2. CDR1 and CDR2 (germline): SGHAT, FQDESV (reference sequence). The CDR3 spans 14 residues. The CDR3 region has the DNA TGTGCCAGCAGCCTAGCGGGAGGGTGGGATACGCAGTATTTT. Translation gives CASSLAGGWDTQYF.

The chain joins TRBV6-5 to TRBJ2-2; a possible D gene is TRBD1 (6 bases). This CDR3 comprises 13 residues. The V gene's germline CDR1 is MNHEY and CDR2 SVGAGI. Between the trimmed V and J ends, which lost 8 bases and 7 bases, there was a span of 14 bases. Written as DNA, the CDR3 is TGTGCCAGCCGGCAGGGGCTTGACGGGGAGCTGTTTTTT. Its translation is CASRQGLDGELFF.

The V gene is TRBV20-1, the J gene TRBJ2-7; maybe TRBD2 (6 bases). The CDR3 is 15 amino acids. CDR1 and CDR2 from the germline V gene are DFQATT and SNEGSKA (reference sequence). Trimming took 0 bases from V and 3 from J, leaving 15 bases between them. The CDR3 here is CSARDRVVAVYEQYF. The CDR3 DNA is TGCAGTGCTAGAGATCGCGTGGTAGCGGTCTACGAGCAGTACTTC.

The rearrangement joins TRBV20-1 to TRBJ1-2; the D is unclear. The V end lost 3 bases, the J end lost 0 bases, and 5 bases lay between the germline ends. Germline lookup yields CDR1 DFQATT and CDR2 SNEGSKA (reference sequence). CDR3 size: 12 residues. CDR3 DNA sequence: TGCAGTGCTAGTAAAACTAACTATGGCTACACCTTC. Protein: CSASKTNYGYTF.

The chain links TRBV29-1 to TRBJ2-1, with D possibly TRBD1 on 6 matching bases. This CDR3 has 17 amino acids. Germline V gene sequence: CDR1 SQVTM, CDR2 ANQGSEA. Trimming removed 2 bases from V and 1 base from J, with 18 bases in between. The CDR3, as DNA: TGCAGCGTTGAACTACTGACAGGCAAAAAGTCCTACAATGAGCAGTTCTTC. The encoded protein is CSVELLTGKKSYNEQFF.

The chain is built from TRBV4-2 and TRBJ2-2; D gene unclear. CDR1 and CDR2 from the germline V gene are LGHNA and YNFKEQ. This CDR3 is 14 amino acids long. The V gene lost 1 base and the J gene lost 6 bases, with 9 bases spanning the gap. The CDR3 spells CASSQGPGAGELFF. The CDR3 DNA reads as TGTGCCAGCAGCCAAGGTCCAGGCGCCGGGGAGCTGTTTTTT.

The chain recombines TRBV28 with TRBJ2-2; 9 bases match TRBD1. Germline V lookup: CDR1 MDHEN, CDR2 SYDVKM. This CDR3 has 16 amino acids. The V and J ends lost 5 bases and 8 bases, in that order; junction bases with no gene match: 12. The CDR3 is CASSATGGVLAGELFF. DNA of the CDR3: TGTGCCAGCAGTGCCACAGGGGGCGTCTTAGCTGGGGAGCTGTTTTTT.

This clonotype has only a few counts. The rearrangement uses TRBV28 and TRBJ2-7; D not resolved. The end of the DNA is better explained by TRBJ2-5, so the J call may be wrong. This CDR3 spans 11 amino acids. The germline V gene encodes CDR1 MDHEN and CDR2 SYDVKM. In DNA form, the CDR3 reads TGTGCCAGCAGTTTATTCTGGACCCAGTACTTC. Translating it yields CASSLFWTQYF.

The CDR3 bases are TGTGCCAGCAGTTTGAGATCGTGGGGTAATACGCAGTATTTT. Residues: CASSLRSWGNTQYF. The gene calls are TRBV12-3 or TRBV12-4 and TRBJ2-3; D remains ambiguous. Deletions cut 3 bases from V and 7 bases from J, with 14 bases between. CDR3 length equals 14 residues.

The V call is TRBV7-2, the J call TRBJ2-2; D unresolved. This CDR3 is 14 amino acids long. V shed 1 base and J shed 0 bases, with 3 bases lying between them. Germline V gene sequence: CDR1 SGHTA, CDR2 FQGNSA. The CDR3 protein is CASSLEPNTGELFF. For the CDR3, the DNA is TGTGCCAGCAGCTTAGAACCGAACACCGGGGAGCTGTTTTTT.

This clonotype was counted a single time. The chain links TRBV5-6 to TRBJ2-1; D uncertain. V was trimmed by 2 bases and J by 6 bases, leaving 6 bases between them. The CDR3 length is 12 residues. In germline, CDR1 is SGHDT, CDR2 YYEEEE. CDR3 bases: TGTGCCAGCAGCTTCTCAGCCAATGAGCAGTTCTTC. Amino acid sequence: CASSFSANEQFF.

The chain uses TRBV7-9 and TRBJ2-5; the D is unclear. Trimming pared 3 bases from V and 5 bases from J, leaving 7 bases between. CDR1 is SEHNR, CDR2 FQNEAQ, per germline (reference sequence). The CDR3 totals 12 residues. The CDR3 is CASSFDLETQYF. In nucleotides, the CDR3 is TGTGCCAGCAGCTTCGATCTCGAGACCCAGTACTTC. Looking up the rest from reference TRBV7-9 and TRBJ2-5 gives the full variable domain: DTGVSQNPRHKITKRGQNVTFRCDPISEHNRLYWYRQTLGQGPEFLTYFQNEAQLEKSRLLSDRFSAERPKGSFSTLEIQRTEQGDSAMYLCASSFDLETQYFGPGTRLLVL.

The CDR3 bases are TGTGCCAGCGCCCGGGTCGGGGAAAAACTGTTTTTT. Protein product: CASARVGEKLFF. The chain employs TRBV2 and TRBJ1-4; no definite D call. The CDR3 is 12 residues long. Between the trimmed V and J ends, which lost 8 bases and 8 bases, there was a span of 12 bases. Germline loops: CDR1 SNHLY, CDR2 FYNNEI.

The chain uses TRBV29-1 and TRBJ2-5, with a possible D match to TRBD1 (6 bases). The CDR3 length is 13 residues. The germline V and J ends were trimmed by 7 bases and 11 bases, with 23 bases remaining between them. From germline, CDR1 is SQVTM and CDR2 ANQGSEA. Here the CDR3 reads CSGTGQYYNEQYF. CDR3 nucleotide sequence: TGCAGCGGAACGGGACAATACTACAATGAGCAGTACTTC.

The DNA of the CDR3 is TGTGCCAGCAGCCGACCGGTCGGGGTCCGTAATACCAATGAGCAGTTCTTC. It translates to CASSRPVGVRNTNEQFF. J is TRBJ2-1 and V is TRBV28, with a possible D match to TRBD2 (5 bases). The germline V gene has CDR1 MDHEN and CDR2 SYDVKM. Trimming left V 6 bases short and J 6 bases short, with 24 bases between. The CDR3 is made up of 17 amino acids.

The genes are TRBV7-2 and TRBJ2-5, with 14 positions matching TRBD2. The J call is in doubt because the DNA end fits TRBJ2-7 better. The CDR3 runs 16 residues. CDR1 is SGHTA, CDR2 FQGNSA, per germline. CDR3 amino acids: CACGTSGSGSIYEQYF. Written as DNA, the CDR3 is TGTGCCTGCGGGACTAGCGGGAGTGGTTCAATATACGAGCAGTACTTC.

This clonotype came up a few times. The rearrangement joins TRBV6-5 to TRBJ2-5, with 7 positions matching TRBD2. The CDR3 is 18 residues long. Germline V gives CDR1 MNHEY, CDR2 SVGAGI. Losses at the gene ends were 4 bases for V and 1 base for J; bases not matched to a gene: 15. CDR3 sequence (DNA): TGTGCCAGCAGTTTCCTAAAAAGAGTAGCGGGCCGCCAAGAGACCCAGTACTTC. It translates to CASSFLKRVAGRQETQYF.